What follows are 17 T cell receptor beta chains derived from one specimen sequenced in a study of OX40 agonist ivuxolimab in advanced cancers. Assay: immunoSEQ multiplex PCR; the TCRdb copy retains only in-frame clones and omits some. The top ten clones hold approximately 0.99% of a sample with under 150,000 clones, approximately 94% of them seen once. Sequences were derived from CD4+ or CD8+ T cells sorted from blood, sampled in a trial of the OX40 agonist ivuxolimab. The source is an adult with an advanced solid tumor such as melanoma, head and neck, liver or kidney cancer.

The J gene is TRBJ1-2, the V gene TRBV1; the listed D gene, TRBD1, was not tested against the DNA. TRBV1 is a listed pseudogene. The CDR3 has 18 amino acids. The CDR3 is CTSSQGQFKALWNYGYTF. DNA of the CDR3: TGCACCAGCAGCCAAGGACAGTTTAAGGCGCTGTGGAACTATGGCTACACCTTC.

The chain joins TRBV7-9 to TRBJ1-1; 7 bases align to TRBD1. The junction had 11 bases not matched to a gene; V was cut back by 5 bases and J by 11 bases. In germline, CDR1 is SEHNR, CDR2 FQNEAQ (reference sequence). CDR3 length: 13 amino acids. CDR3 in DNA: TGTGCCAGCAGCGCCGATGAGGGGGCCTGGGCTTTCTTT. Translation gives CASSADEGAWAFF.

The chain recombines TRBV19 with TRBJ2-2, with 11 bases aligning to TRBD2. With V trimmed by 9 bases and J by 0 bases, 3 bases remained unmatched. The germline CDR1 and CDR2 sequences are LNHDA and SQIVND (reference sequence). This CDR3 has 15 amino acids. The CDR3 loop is CASRTSGSNTGELFF. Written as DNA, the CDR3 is TGTGCCAGCCGGACTAGCGGGTCGAACACCGGGGAGCTGTTTTTT.

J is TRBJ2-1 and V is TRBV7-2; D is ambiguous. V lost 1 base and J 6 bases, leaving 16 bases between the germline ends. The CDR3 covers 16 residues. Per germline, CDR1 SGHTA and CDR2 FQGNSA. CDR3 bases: TGTGCCAGCAGCTTAGTTTTGTCCATAGCTACCAATGAGCAGTTCTTC. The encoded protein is CASSLVLSIATNEQFF.

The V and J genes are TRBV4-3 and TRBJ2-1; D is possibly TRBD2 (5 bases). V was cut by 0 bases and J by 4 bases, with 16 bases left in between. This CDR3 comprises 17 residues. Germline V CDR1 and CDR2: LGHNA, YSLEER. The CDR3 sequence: CASSQDGPSHRYNEQFF. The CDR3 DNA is TGCGCCAGCAGCCAAGATGGTCCTAGCCACCGTTACAATGAGCAGTTCTTC.

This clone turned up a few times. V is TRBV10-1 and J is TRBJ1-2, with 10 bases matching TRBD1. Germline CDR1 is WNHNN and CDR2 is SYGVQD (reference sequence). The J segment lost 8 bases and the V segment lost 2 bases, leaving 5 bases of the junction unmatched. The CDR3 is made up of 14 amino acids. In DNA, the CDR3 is TGCGCCAGCAGTGAGGAGACAGGGGGCTGGGGCTACACCTTC. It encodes CASSEETGGWGYTF.

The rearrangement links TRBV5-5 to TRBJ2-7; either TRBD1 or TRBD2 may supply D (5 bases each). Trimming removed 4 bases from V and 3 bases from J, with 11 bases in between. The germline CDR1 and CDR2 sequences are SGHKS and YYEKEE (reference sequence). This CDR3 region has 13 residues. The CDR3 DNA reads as TGTGCCAGCAGCCGGGACGGTTACTACGAGCAGTACTTC. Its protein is CASSRDGYYEQYF.

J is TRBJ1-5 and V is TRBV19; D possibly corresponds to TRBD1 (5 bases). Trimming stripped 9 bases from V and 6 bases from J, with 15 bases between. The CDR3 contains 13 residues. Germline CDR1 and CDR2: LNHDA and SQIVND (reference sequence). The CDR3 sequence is CASSQGVSQPQHF. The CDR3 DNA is TGTGCCAGCAGCCAGGGTGTAAGTCAGCCCCAGCATTTT.

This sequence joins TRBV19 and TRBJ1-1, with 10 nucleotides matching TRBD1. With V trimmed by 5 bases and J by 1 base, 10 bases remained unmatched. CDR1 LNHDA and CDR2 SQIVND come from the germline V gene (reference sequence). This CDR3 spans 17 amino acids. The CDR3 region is CASSFLGTGEWNTEAFF. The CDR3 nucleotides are TGTGCCAGTAGTTTCCTCGGGACAGGGGAATGGAACACTGAAGCTTTCTTT.

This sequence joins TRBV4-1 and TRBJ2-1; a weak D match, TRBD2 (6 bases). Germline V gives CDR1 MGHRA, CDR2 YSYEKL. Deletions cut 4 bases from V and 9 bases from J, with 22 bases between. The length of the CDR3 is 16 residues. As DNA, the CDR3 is TGCGCCAGCAGCCCCCCCACCAACCTGAACGGGGGTGAGCAGTTCTTC. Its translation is CASSPPTNLNGGEQFF.

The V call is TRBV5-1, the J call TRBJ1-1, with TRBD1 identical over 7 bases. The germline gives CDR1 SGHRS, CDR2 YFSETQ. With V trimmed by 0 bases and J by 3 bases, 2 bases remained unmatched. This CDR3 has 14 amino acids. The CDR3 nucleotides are TGCGCCAGCAGCTTGGAGGGACAGTACACTGAAGCTTTCTTT. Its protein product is CASSLEGQYTEAFF. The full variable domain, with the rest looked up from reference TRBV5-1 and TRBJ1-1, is KAGVTQTPRYLIKTRGQQVTLSCSPISGHRSVSWYQQTPGQGLQFLFEYFSETQRNKGNFPGRFSGRQFSNSRSEMNVSTLELGDSALYLCASSLEGQYTEAFFGQGTRLTVV.

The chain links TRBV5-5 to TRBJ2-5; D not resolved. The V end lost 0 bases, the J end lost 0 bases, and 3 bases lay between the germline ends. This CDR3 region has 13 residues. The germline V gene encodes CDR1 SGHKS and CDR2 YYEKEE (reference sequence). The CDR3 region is CASSLGYQETQYF. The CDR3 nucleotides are TGTGCCAGCAGCTTGGGGTACCAAGAGACCCAGTACTTC.

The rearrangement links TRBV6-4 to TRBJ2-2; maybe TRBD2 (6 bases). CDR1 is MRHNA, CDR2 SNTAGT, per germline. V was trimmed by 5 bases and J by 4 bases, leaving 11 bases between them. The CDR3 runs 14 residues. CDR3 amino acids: CASSRLASTGELFF. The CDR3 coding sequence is TGTGCCAGCAGTCGGCTAGCGTCCACCGGGGAGCTGTTTTTT.

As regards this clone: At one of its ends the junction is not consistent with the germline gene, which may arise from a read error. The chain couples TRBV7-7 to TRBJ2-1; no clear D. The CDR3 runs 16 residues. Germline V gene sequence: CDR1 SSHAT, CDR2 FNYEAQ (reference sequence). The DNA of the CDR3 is TGTGCTAGCAGCTTAGGCCACGGGTCGTCGGCCGGTGAGCAGTTCTTC. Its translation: CASSLGHGSSAGEQFF.

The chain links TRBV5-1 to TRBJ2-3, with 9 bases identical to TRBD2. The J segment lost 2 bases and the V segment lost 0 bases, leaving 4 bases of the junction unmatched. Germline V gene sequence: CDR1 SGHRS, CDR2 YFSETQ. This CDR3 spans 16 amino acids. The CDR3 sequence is CASSLARTSDTDTQYF. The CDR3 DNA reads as TGCGCCAGCAGCTTGGCCAGGACTAGCGACACAGATACGCAGTATTTT.

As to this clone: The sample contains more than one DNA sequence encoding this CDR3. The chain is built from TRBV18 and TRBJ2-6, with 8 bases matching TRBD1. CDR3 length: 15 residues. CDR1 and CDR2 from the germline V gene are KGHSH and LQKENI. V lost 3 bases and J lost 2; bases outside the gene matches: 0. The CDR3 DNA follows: TGTGCCAGCTCACCGACAGGGGCTGGGGCCAACGTCCTGACTTTC. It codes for CASSPTGAGANVLTF.

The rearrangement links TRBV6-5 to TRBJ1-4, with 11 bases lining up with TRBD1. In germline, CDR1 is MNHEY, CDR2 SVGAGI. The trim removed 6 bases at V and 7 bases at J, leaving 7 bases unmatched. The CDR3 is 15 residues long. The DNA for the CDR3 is TGTGCCAGCAGACCTTGGACAGGGGGCAGTGAAAAACTGTTTTTT. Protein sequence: CASRPWTGGSEKLFF.